The rows below give T cell receptor beta chains drawn from one sample of a study of blood T cells in healthy people across ages. TCRdb used MiXCR to reprocess the 5' RACE reads, holding one entry per CDR3 protein. The data show around 1,600,000 distinct CDR3 sequences, approximately 43% seen once. The sequencing sample was made of blood. The receptors were sampled from a woman under 30 in good health. Both conserved end residues are part of each CDR3. The D gene is left open where the match is weak. Clone size, where shown, is once, few, many, or a class for clones that have expanded.

clone size | J gene | D gene | V gene | CDR3 DNA | CDR3 protein
NA | TRBJ2-1 | NA | TRBV9 | TGTGCCAGCAGCGTGGAGGGGAGCACCTTTTACAATGAGCAGTTCTTC | CASSVEGSTFYNEQFF
few | TRBJ2-6 | NA | TRBV11-2 | TGTGCCAGCAGTTTACGATCTACAGGTTCGGGGGCCAACGTCCTGACTTTC | CASSLRSTGSGANVLTF
NA | TRBJ2-3 | TRBD2 | TRBV20-1 | TGCAGTGCGCCGACTAGCGGGGGTTTCACAGATACGCAGTATTTT | CSAPTSGGFTDTQYF
once | TRBJ1-4 | TRBD1 | TRBV29-1 | TGCAGCGTTCGACAGGGGCCTAATGAAAAACTGTTTTTT | CSVRQGPNEKLFF
NA | TRBJ1-2 | TRBD1 | TRBV11-2 | TGTGCCAGCAAGGGGACAGGGGGCAATGGCTACACCTTC | CASKGTGGNGYTF
NA | TRBJ1-1 | NA | TRBV6-5 | TGTGCCAGCAGAGGGGACGGCGTAAGGACTGAAGCTTTCTTT | CASRGDGVRTEAFF
few | TRBJ1-1 | NA | TRBV29-1 | TGCAGCGTTGTTCGGGCGGTGAGTTCGAACACTGAAGCTTTCTTT | CSVVRAVSSNTEAFF
NA | TRBJ2-7 | NA | TRBV7-9 | TGTGCCAGCAGCTTATCTTGGGGTTCTGGCGAGCAGTACTTC | CASSLSWGSGEQYF
NA | TRBJ2-3 | TRBD2 | TRBV5-4 | TGTGCCAGCAGATCGGGGGGGCCCAGCACAGATACGCAGTATTTT | CASRSGGPSTDTQYF
NA | TRBJ2-1 | TRBD2 | TRBV28 | TGTGCCAGCAGCCCCCTCGCGGGGAGGGGCTCCTACAATGAGCAGTTCTTC | CASSPLAGRGSYNEQFF
NA | TRBJ2-7 | NA | TRBV25-1 | TGTGCCAGCAGTGAATCTCTGTCCCCATTGTACGAGCAGTACTTC | CASSESLSPLYEQYF
NA | TRBJ2-3 | TRBD2 | TRBV7-2 | TGTGCCAGCAGCATCGCTAGCGGGGCCACAGATACGCAGTATTTT | CASSIASGATDTQYF
NA | TRBJ1-1 | NA | TRBV6-5 | TGTGCCAGCAGTTACTCGATGGGCAGCCCGAACACTGAAGCTTTCTTT | CASSYSMGSPNTEAFF
NA | TRBJ2-1 | TRBD1 | TRBV7-2 | TGTGCCAGCAGGTCCGGGACAGGTTTATTTTATGAGCAGTTCTTC | CASRSGTGLFYEQFF
NA | TRBJ1-1 | NA | TRBV20-1 | TGCAGTGCTCCCAACAACAGACAGGAGGGCACTGAAGCTTTCTTT | CSAPNNRQEGTEAFF
NA | TRBJ2-5 | TRBD2 | TRBV27 | TGTGCCAGCAGTTGGGCAGCCGGGACTAGAGAGACCCAGTACTTC | CASSWAAGTRETQYF
NA | TRBJ1-1 | NA | TRBV20-1 | TGCAGTGCTAGAGGGGCAGGAAAAACCTGCCTGAACACTGAAGCTTTCTTT | CSARGAGKTCLNTEAFF
few | TRBJ2-1 | NA | TRBV15 | TGTGCCACCAGCAGGCCGGGACAACCGAGTGAGCAGTTCTTC | CATSRPGQPSEQFF
NA | TRBJ1-2 | TRBD1 | TRBV29-1 | TGCAGCGTTGGACAGGGGGTATTTAGTGGCTACACCTTC | CSVGQGVFSGYTF
NA | TRBJ1-5 | TRBD1 | TRBV4-3 | TGCGCCAGCAGCCAAGGGGCCCGACAGGGAGAACAGCCCCAGCATTTT | CASSQGARQGEQPQHF
NA | TRBJ2-1 | TRBD2 | TRBV10-3 | TGTGCCATCAGTGAGTCTGGGAGGACTAGCGACTACAATGAGCAGTTCTTC | CAISESGRTSDYNEQFF
few | TRBJ1-2 | TRBD1 | TRBV29-1 | TGCAGCGTACCGACAGGGGCAGGTGGCTACACCTTC | CSVPTGAGGYTF
NA | TRBJ1-5 | NA | TRBV20-1 | TGCAGTGCAAAATACAGGGCAGGCAATCAGCCCCAGCATTTT | CSAKYRAGNQPQHF
many | TRBJ2-1 | TRBD2 | TRBV4-3 | TGCGCCAGCAGCCAAGATAGCGGGGGGTACAATGAGCAGTTCTTC | CASSQDSGGYNEQFF
few | TRBJ2-3 | NA | TRBV7-2 | TGTGCCAGCAGTGTGGAGGGAGCACGCGGCACAGATACGCAGTATTTT | CASSVEGARGTDTQYF